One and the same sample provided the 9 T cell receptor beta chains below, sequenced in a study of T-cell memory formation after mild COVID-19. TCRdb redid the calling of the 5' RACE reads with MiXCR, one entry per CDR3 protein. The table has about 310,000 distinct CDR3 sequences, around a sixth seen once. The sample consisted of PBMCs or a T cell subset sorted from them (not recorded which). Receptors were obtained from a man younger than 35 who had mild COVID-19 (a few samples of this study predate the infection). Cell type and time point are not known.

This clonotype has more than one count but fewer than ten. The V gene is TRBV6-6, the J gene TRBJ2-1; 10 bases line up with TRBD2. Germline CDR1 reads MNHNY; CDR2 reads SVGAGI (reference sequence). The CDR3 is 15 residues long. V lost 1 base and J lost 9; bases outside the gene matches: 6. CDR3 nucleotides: TGTGCCAGCAGTTACTTTTCTTCTAGCGGGGGTGAGCAGTTCTTC. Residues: CASSYFSSSGGEQFF.

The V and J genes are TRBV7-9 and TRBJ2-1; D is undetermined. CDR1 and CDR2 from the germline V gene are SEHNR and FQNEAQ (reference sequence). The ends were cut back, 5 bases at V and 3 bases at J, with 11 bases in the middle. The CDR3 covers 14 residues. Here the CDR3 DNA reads TGTGCCAGCAGCCCTGAGATGAACTACAATGAGCAGTTCTTC. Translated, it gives CASSPEMNYNEQFF.

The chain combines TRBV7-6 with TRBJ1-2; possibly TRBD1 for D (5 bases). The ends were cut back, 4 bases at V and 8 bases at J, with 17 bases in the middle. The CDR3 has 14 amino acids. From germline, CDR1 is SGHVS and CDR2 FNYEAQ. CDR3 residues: CASSSPDRTLGYTF. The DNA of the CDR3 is TGTGCCAGCAGCTCCCCTGACAGAACCCTAGGCTACACCTTC.

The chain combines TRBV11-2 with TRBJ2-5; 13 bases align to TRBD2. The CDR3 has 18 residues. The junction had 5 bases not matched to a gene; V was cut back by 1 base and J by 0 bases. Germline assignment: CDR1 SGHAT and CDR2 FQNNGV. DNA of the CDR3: TGTGCCAGCAGCTTAGGGCGACTAGCGGGGGGATACCAAGAGACCCAGTACTTC. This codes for CASSLGRLAGGYQETQYF.

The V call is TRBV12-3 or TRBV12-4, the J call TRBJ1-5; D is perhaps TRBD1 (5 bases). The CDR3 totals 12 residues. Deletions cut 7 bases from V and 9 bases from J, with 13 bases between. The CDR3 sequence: CASTTFGGPQHF. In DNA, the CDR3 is TGTGCCAGCACCACATTCGGGGGGCCCCAGCATTTT.

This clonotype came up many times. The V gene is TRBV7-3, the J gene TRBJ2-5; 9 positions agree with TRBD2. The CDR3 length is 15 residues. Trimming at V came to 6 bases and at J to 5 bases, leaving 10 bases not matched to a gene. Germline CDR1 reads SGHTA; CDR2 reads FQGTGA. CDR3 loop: CASSLAGGPIETQYF. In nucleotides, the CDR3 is TGTGCCAGCAGTTTGGCGGGGGGGCCTATTGAGACCCAGTACTTC.

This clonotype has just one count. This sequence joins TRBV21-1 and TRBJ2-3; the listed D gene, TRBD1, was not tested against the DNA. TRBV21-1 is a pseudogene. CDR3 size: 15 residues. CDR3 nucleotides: TGTGCCAGCAGCAAAGTGAACAGGGACACAGATACGCAGTATTTT. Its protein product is CASSKVNRDTDTQYF.

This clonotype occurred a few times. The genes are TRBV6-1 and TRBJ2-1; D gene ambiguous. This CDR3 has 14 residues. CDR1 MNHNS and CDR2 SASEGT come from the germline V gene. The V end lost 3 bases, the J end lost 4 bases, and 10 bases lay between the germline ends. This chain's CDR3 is CASSDPGSYNEQFF. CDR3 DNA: TGTGCCAGCAGTGACCCCGGCTCATACAATGAGCAGTTCTTC.

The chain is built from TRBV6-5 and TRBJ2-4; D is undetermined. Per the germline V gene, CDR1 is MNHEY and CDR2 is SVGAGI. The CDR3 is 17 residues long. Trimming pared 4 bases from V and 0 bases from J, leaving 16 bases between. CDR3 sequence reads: CASSLGKQALAKNIQYF. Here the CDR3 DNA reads TGTGCCAGCAGTTTGGGGAAGCAAGCTCTAGCCAAAAACATTCAGTACTTC.